This TCR beta chain was documented in a study of CD8 T cells in ankylosing spondylitis. Study conclusions and caveats: Matched ankylosing spondylitis synovial fluid reportedly contained a significantly enriched population of disease-linked clones. In reactive arthritis synovial fluid and blood, some motif variants had been reported before. Apparently characteristic of ankylosing spondylitis blood was a TCR beta motif (roughly eight highly homologous variants).

One entry per CDR3 protein, called by TCRdb with MiXCR from the 5' RACE reads. The profile shows about 540,000 distinct CDR3 sequences, roughly an eighth of them singletons. This clonotype turned up a few times. Antigen: not known. Source material: blood, either unsorted or a sorted T cell fraction (not recorded which). This TCR was sampled from a male donor with ankylosing spondylitis.

The CDR3 bases are TGTGCCAGCAAAGGACAGGGAGAGGTCAATGGCTACACCTTC. Protein sequence: CASKGQGEVNGYTF. The rearrangement links TRBV3-1 to TRBJ1-2, with TRBD1 identical over 8 bases. The CDR3 totals 14 residues. V lost 7 bases and J lost 6; bases outside the gene matches: 10. Germline values: CDR1 LGHDT, CDR2 YNNKEL (reference sequence).